This T cell receptor (beta chain) was profiled in a study of metastatic and nonmetastatic thyroid tumors (dated by TCRdb to about 2020). With regard to the full study: The researchers compared repertoires between peripheral blood samples and tumor or nodule tissue samples from patients with malignant or benign thyroid disease.

Paper-wide results and their limitations: In both blood and tumor samples, TCR beta diversity was reported to be significantly higher in malignant tumors than in benign nodules.

Library preparation used PCR. Sequencer: Illumina HiSeq 4000. High-throughput sequencing was used to profile the CDR3 region of the TCR beta-chain in every patient. Per the source publication's procedure: The researchers built a classifier to tell apart papillary thyroid cancer patients with distant metastasis, based on CDR3 differences among clinicopathological groups. To measure repertoire diversity the researchers used the Shannon index, while the Morisita-Horn index served to gauge how similar the tumor and blood repertoires were. The public reads were reanalyzed by TCRdb: fastp trimming at Q25, MiXCR alignment, in-frame beta chains only. None of the V and J calls come from the authors' own analysis; TCRdb made them. The sample table records roughly 63,000 clones; under 20% of these occur just once. The ten top clones hold over 8.5% of the sample. None of the patients had been given any treatment before thyroid surgery. Using T-cell receptor beta sequencing, the study looked back at clinical samples from patients collected from 2012 to 2018.

The cysteine opens and the phenylalanine closes a CDR3 of 14 amino acids. Only CDR3 DNA remains: 42 bases, in frame from the first base. As encoded in the germline V gene (reference sequence), CDR1 is SEHNR while CDR2 is FQNEAQ. V drops 1 base and J drops 11 bases, leaving 17 bases in between. This clone was seen repeatedly, ten times or more. The clone's antigen remains unknown. Base qualities are not provided; no much larger clone lies one nucleotide away. The source of this sequence is a male donor with papillary thyroid cancer or a benign thyroid nodule (not recorded which). Some clones in this sample may be carry-over from other donors' samples. What was sequenced was blood. The chain uses TRBV7-9 and TRBJ1-1; TRBD1 is a weak D gene call, 5 bases matching. CDR3 sequence: CASSLVVPGSHAFF. The sequenced DNA: TGTGCCAGCAGCTTAGTTGTGCCAGGGAGTCATGCTTTCTTT.